Following are 12 T cell receptor beta chains from one sample sequenced in a study of OX40 agonist ivuxolimab in advanced cancers. Repertoires were generated with immunoSEQ multiplex PCR, while TCRdb's copy carries only in-frame clones and drops some. The table includes approximately 30,000 clones, about 90% detected once. This specimen was CD4+ or CD8+ T cells sorted from blood, taken in a trial of the OX40 agonist ivuxolimab. These receptors all stem from an adult with an advanced solid tumor such as melanoma, head and neck, liver or kidney cancer.

This chain uses TRBV11-3 with TRBJ2-7, with D possibly called TRBD1 or TRBD2 (5 bases each). The V end was cut by 8 bases, the J end by 7 bases, with 18 bases between. The CDR3 extends over 13 amino acids. The germline V gene has CDR1 SGHNT and CDR2 YENEEA. As DNA, the CDR3 is TGTGCCAGCCCCCCCCCGGGACGAAGGGAGCAGTACTTC. This sequence encodes CASPPPGRREQYF.

The rearrangement joins TRBV27 to TRBJ1-1; unclear D gene. The V end was cut by 5 bases, the J end by 8 bases, with 18 bases between. The CDR3 covers 14 residues. Germline CDR1 is MNHEY and CDR2 is SMNVEV (reference sequence). The CDR3 DNA sequence: TGTGCCAGCAGTGATCAAGGAACGGCGGAAGAAGCTTTCTTT. Its protein product is CASSDQGTAEEAFF.

The chain carries TRBV6-5 and TRBJ2-7, with D hard to call. CDR1 is MNHEY, CDR2 SVGAGI, per germline. This CDR3 spans 12 amino acids. V dropped 0 bases and J dropped 4 bases, with 4 bases sitting between them. DNA for the CDR3: TGTGCCAGCAGTTACTCGAATTACGAGCAGTACTTC. Translating gives CASSYSNYEQYF.

As to this clone: Its ends do not fully match the called genes, so a read error is possible. J is TRBJ1-2 and V is TRBV11-2; D is perhaps TRBD1 (5 bases). This CDR3 has 17 residues. The V gene's germline CDR1 is SGHAT and CDR2 FQNNGV. The chain's CDR3 is CASSQDWLGLEGYGYTF. CDR3 nucleotides: TGCGCCAGCAGCCAAGATTGGTTAGGGTTGGAGGGGTATGGCTACACCTTC.

The chain uses TRBV7-9 and TRBJ2-3, with D tentatively TRBD2 (6 bases). V was pared by 5 bases and J by 0 bases, with 9 bases between. CDR3 size: 14 residues. The germline V gene has CDR1 SEHNR and CDR2 FQNEAQ (reference sequence). CDR3 nucleotides: TGTGCCAGCAGCCGGGACTCCAGCACAGATACGCAGTATTTT. Residues: CASSRDSSTDTQYF.

The chain carries TRBV10-3 and TRBJ2-3; the match to TRBD1 covers 7 bases. This CDR3 spans 19 amino acids. V lost 2 bases and J lost 6; bases outside the gene matches: 20. Germline assignment: CDR1 ENHRY and CDR2 SYGVKD. This chain's CDR3 is CAISELWTGIKSLRDTQYF. The CDR3 DNA reads TGTGCCATCAGTGAGCTTTGGACAGGCATCAAATCTTTGCGCGATACGCAGTATTTT.

The chain employs TRBV5-6 and TRBJ1-3; D call uncertain. The V gene lost 0 bases and the J gene lost 3 bases, with 16 bases spanning the gap. CDR1 SGHDT and CDR2 YYEEEE come from the germline V gene. This CDR3 contains 17 residues. CDR3 DNA sequence: TGTGCCAGCAGCTTGGGATGGCGGGAGTTTGGTGGAAACACCATATATTTT. Encoded protein: CASSLGWREFGGNTIYF. The variable domain in full, with the rest retrieved from reference TRBV5-6 and TRBJ1-3, is DAGVTQSPTHLIKTRGQQVTLRCSPKSGHDTVSWYQQALGQGPQFIFQYYEEEERQRGNFPDRFSGHQFPNYSSELNVNALLLGDSALYLCASSLGWREFGGNTIYFGEGSWLTVV.

The CDR3, as DNA: TGTGCCAGCAGCGTAGAAACCTACAATGAGCAGTTCTTC. This gives the protein CASSVETYNEQFF. This rearrangement joins TRBV9 to TRBJ2-1; D is ambiguous. V was pared by 0 bases and J by 2 bases, with 3 bases between. CDR1 and CDR2 (germline): SGDLS, YYNGEE. This CDR3 is 13 amino acids long.

The V and J genes are TRBV6-5 and TRBJ2-2; weak D call: TRBD1 (6 bases). Germline CDR1 and CDR2: MNHEY and SVGAGI. V lost 4 bases and J 4 bases, leaving 16 bases between the germline ends. This CDR3 is 16 amino acids long. The DNA of the CDR3 is TGTGCCAGCAGTTCCCGGGACACCTCGATCACCGGGGAGCTGTTTTTT. Its translation: CASSSRDTSITGELFF.

V and J are TRBV2 and TRBJ2-2, with TRBD1 matching over 7 bases. The germline CDR1 and CDR2 sequences are SNHLY and FYNNEI. V lost 10 bases and J lost 9; bases outside the gene matches: 11. The length of the CDR3 is 13 residues. This chain's CDR3 is CAIRDSTHRELFF. In DNA form, the CDR3 reads TGTGCCATCCGGGACAGTACCCACCGGGAGCTGTTTTTT.

The gene calls are TRBV29-1 and TRBJ2-2; TRBD2 matches 7 bases. CDR1 is SQVTM and CDR2 is ANQGSEA in the germline V gene. The J segment lost 2 bases and the V segment lost 4 bases, leaving 10 bases of the junction unmatched. This CDR3 spans 16 amino acids. The CDR3, as DNA: TGCAGCGTTGTACTCGCGGGAGAAGATAACACCGGGGAGCTGTTTTTT. Protein product: CSVVLAGEDNTGELFF.

This clone was detected once. The gene calls are TRBV9 and TRBJ1-3; D is unresolved. Germline V CDR1 and CDR2: SGDLS, YYNGEE. V was pared by 0 bases and J by 4 bases, with 11 bases between. The CDR3 loop spans 15 amino acids. CDR3 protein: CASSVESGMGNTIYF. The DNA for the CDR3 is TGTGCCAGCAGCGTAGAAAGCGGTATGGGAAACACCATATATTTT.